In its sample, the clone carrying this T cell receptor (beta chain) was seen many times. Its antigen remains unidentified. The data stem from a study of T cells in Graves' hyperthyroidism and ophthalmopathy. TCR beta CDR3 regions were amplified from RNA transcripts. First-round RT-PCR targeting the TCR CDR3 was performed with the HTBI primer set. In TCRdb, the multiplex PCR reads were re-called with MiXCR into one record per CDR3 protein. Of some 570,000 distinct CDR3 sequences in the sample, 17% were seen once. It was uncontrolled infection, other autoimmune disease, pregnancy or lactation that excluded patients. The diagnostic basis comprised clinical symptoms, serum thyroxine and TRAb, thyroid ultrasound and orbital computed tomography. General study findings and limits: Blood also held most thyroid clonotypes expanded beyond 0.001.

This CDR3 is built from 12 residues. CDR1 MNHNS and CDR2 SASEGT come from the germline V gene. V lost 6 bases to trimming and J lost 6 bases, with 9 bases between them. Sequences were obtained from blood. This TCR was sampled from a woman in her late teens or twenties with Graves' ophthalmopathy. The genes are TRBV6-1 and TRBJ2-1, with a tentative D call TRBD2 (6 bases). CDR3 coding DNA: TGTGCCAGCAGGTGGAGGGGCAATGAGCAGTTCTTC. Translating it yields CASRWRGNEQFF.